This TCR beta chain was recovered during a study of blood T cell repertoires in COVID-19. Cohort 3 recovery required two negative PCRs, clearance, or symptom resolution. The V end lost 6 bases, the J end lost 1 base, and 6 bases lay between the germline ends. CDR1 is MNHEY and CDR2 is SVGEGT in the germline V gene. The CDR3 is 12 residues long. Generated by immunoSEQ multiplex PCR, the TCRdb table keeps only in-frame clones and is missing some. Among approximately 300,000 clones listed, about 92% were seen once. The sample was PBMCs or T cells enriched from blood (not recorded which). The sequence came from a woman aged 25-40 years who had recovered from COVID-19. The V call is TRBV6-2 or TRBV6-3, the J call TRBJ1-1; D is perhaps TRBD1 (5 bases). In DNA, the CDR3 is TGTGCCAGCAGCGGACAGAACACTGAAGCTTTCTTT. Translated, it gives CASSGQNTEAFF.